In its sample, the clone carrying this T cell receptor (beta chain) was seen many times. Antigen unknown. This sample was taken from a study of T cells in Graves' hyperthyroidism and ophthalmopathy. Study-level points and caveats: Blood shared most expanded thyroid clonotypes above 0.001.

The study enrolled patients aged 18 to 65 with newly diagnosed hyperthyroidism of under 2 months' duration. CDR3 length: 17 amino acids. CDR1 LGHNA and CDR2 YSLEER come from the germline V gene. J was trimmed by 4 bases and V by 0 bases; bases with no gene match: 9. The source material, RNA transcripts, was used to amplify TCR beta CDR3 regions. The primer set for the first-round RT-PCR of the TCR CDR3 was HTBI. MiXCR, applied by TCRdb to the multiplex PCR reads, yields one record per CDR3 protein. The sample gives some 210,000 distinct CDR3 sequences, roughly 15% of which show up once; 50% is in the top ten.

This chain joins TRBV4-3 and TRBJ2-7; 10 nucleotides agree with TRBD2. The sequenced sample was blood. This clonotype was sampled from a man aged 45 to 65 with Graves' hyperthyroidism. CDR3 loop: CASSQEIGAGGGYEQYF. CDR3 bases: TGCGCCAGCAGCCAAGAGATCGGAGCGGGAGGGGGGTACGAGCAGTACTTC.